This TCR beta chain was identified during a study of blood T cell repertoires in COVID-19 (dated by TCRdb to the early 2020s). For the study in its entirety: Collaborator samples came from the United States, Italy and Spain and covered acute and convalescent phases of COVID-19. The repertoires were released in a freely available public database intended as a resource for research on the immune response to SARS-CoV-2. Nearly every sample came with metadata listing a de-identified subject ID, COVID-19 status, age in years and sex. Subjects who had been exposed to COVID-19, were actively infected with it, or had recovered from it provided the deeply sampled blood TCRbeta repertoires that made up the dataset. Where available, HLA class I and class II types were obtained from metadata supplied by the sample provider rather than from assay-based typing. The samples were drawn from the first 160 participants of the ongoing ImmuneRACE study and from 950 to 1,500 subjects provided by 6 global collaborators. The material from the prospective study consisted of cDNA or gDNA derived from T cells, B-cell-depleted T cells, or PBMCs. The full study reports these points: The quantity of clinical and demographic metadata differed by source and by participant and was supplied without curation.

On this clone itself: The clone's antigen remains unknown. The sample holds no much larger clone one base away, and base qualities are not on file.

TCRbeta CDR3 regions were amplified from genomic DNA by means of the immunoSEQ Assay, a bias-controlled multiplex PCR. As for the original processing: Within the assay, amplification of reference gene primers was used to estimate how many nucleated cells each sample contained. To quantify the absolute abundance of each unique TCRbeta CDR3 rearrangement, sequence reads were collapsed and filtered. For each sample, productive Simpson clonality was calculated as the square root of Simpson's diversity index across productive rearrangements. Not all clones reach the TCRdb copy of this immuneACCESS table, which keeps in-frame sequences only. Checked studies attribute under half of the gap to unresolved V genes and leave the rest unexplained. That table gives V, J and clone size, and the DNA gave D and trimming. This sample comprises fewer than 350,000 clones, 85% of them detected only once. Around 6.9% of the sample is taken by the ten largest.

From a lookup of the germline V gene, CDR1 and CDR2 are LGHNA and YNFKEQ. The CDR3 covers 16 residues, taking in both the cysteine and the phenylalanine. Just CDR3 DNA is preserved here, 48 bases in frame from base 1. V and J are trimmed by 4 bases and 4 bases, and the gene matches miss 9 bases of the junction. Collaborating institutions collected whole blood in K2EDTA tubes following their own protocols. For TCRbeta analysis, collaborators shipped samples in one of three forms: frozen whole blood, isolated PBMCs, or DNA extracted from either of those sample types. This receptor was obtained from a human donor in a cohort sampled during active COVID-19. The V and J segments used are TRBV4-2 and TRBJ1-5, and 8 bases in between align with TRBD1. Sequenced: peripheral blood. The DNA is as follows: TGTGCCAGCAGCCCAGGCCGGACAGGGACGAATCAGCCCCAGCATTTT. Its protein product is CASSPGRTGTNQPQHF.